The clone carrying this T cell receptor (beta chain) was counted between two and nine times. Its antigen is unknown. The sample is drawn from a study of CD8 T cells in ankylosing spondylitis. Broader study findings: Disease-linked clones were found to be CD8+ and relatively rare in peripheral blood. Within ankylosing spondylitis blood, a TCR beta motif made up of roughly eight highly homologous variants appeared to be characteristic. Matched synovial fluid from ankylosing spondylitis patients was reported to be enriched for disease-linked clones.

TCRdb called the 5' RACE reads again in MiXCR, with one record for every CDR3 protein. The sample consists of around 250,000 distinct CDR3 sequences, about 11% of them appearing once. V was shortened by 0 bases and J by 8 bases, with 5 bases between the two germline ends. CDR1 LGHDT and CDR2 YNNKEL come from the germline V gene (reference sequence). This CDR3 is built from 12 residues. The rearrangement uses TRBV3-1 and TRBJ2-1; D call uncertain. This clonotype originated in a male donor with ankylosing spondylitis or in good health (not recorded which). Sequenced sample: blood, either unsorted or a sorted T cell fraction (not recorded which). CDR3 DNA: TGTGCCAGCAGCCAAGATTCAGATGAGCAGTTCTTC. It codes for CASSQDSDEQFF.